The clone carrying this T cell receptor (beta chain) was counted at least ten times. What it recognizes is unknown. Germline V lookup: CDR1 SGHTA, CDR2 FQGNSA. This CDR3 comprises 15 residues. The germline V and J ends were trimmed by 5 bases and 3 bases, with 17 bases remaining between them. Each diagnosis drew on symptoms, thyroxine, TRAb, thyroid ultrasound and orbital computed tomography findings. The data originate from a study of T cells in Graves' hyperthyroidism and ophthalmopathy. Study at large: Peripheral blood sampling occurred at initial diagnosis, before any treatment.

Whole-study results and caveats: Most expanded thyroid clonotypes above 0.001 recurred in blood.

Amplified regions were TCR beta CDR3 sequences from RNA transcripts. HTBI primers were employed in a first-round RT-PCR of the TCR CDR3. TCRdb ran MiXCR on the multiplex PCR reads and lists one entry per CDR3 protein. This table holds under 450,000 distinct CDR3 sequences, about a sixth found once. The sequence was collected from a woman younger than 45 with Graves' hyperthyroidism that later progressed to Graves' ophthalmopathy. The sequenced sample was blood. The chain carries TRBV7-2 and TRBJ2-7; D remains unclear. This CDR3 is CASSVDGLSIYEQYF. CDR3 sequence (DNA): TGTGCCAGCAGCGTTGACGGTCTAAGCATCTACGAGCAGTACTTC.